These 19 T cell receptor beta chains share one sample of origin, sequenced in a study of T cells in tumors after PD-1 blockade. Sequencing was performed with immunoSEQ multiplex PCR; in TCRdb, only in-frame clones are kept and a portion is missing. The sample yields 45,000 to 60,000 clones, roughly 80% seen once. Sample: PBMCs, taken before anti-PD-1 therapy. The receptors here all came from a human donor with advanced basal cell or squamous cell carcinoma (not recorded which).

This clone was picked up a small number of times. The rearrangement links TRBV5-8 to TRBJ2-4; 8 nucleotides match TRBD1. CDR1 is SGHTS and CDR2 is YDEGEE in the germline V gene. The V and J ends lost 3 bases and 7 bases, in that order; junction bases with no gene match: 6. The CDR3 is 14 amino acids. In nucleotides, the CDR3 is TGTGCCAGCAGCTCCCGGACAGGGTTCAACATTCAGTACTTC. Translating gives CASSSRTGFNIQYF.

For the CDR3, the DNA is TGTGCCAGCAGTCCGCCACCCGGGGCCCCGACTAGCGGGATCGCCGGGGAGCTGTTTTTT. This codes for CASSPPPGAPTSGIAGELFF. The V call is TRBV6-2 or TRBV6-3, the J call TRBJ2-2; 11 bases align to TRBD2. Germline CDR1 MNHEY, CDR2 SVGEGT. V gave up 5 bases and J gave up 6 bases; unmatched junction bases: 20. This CDR3 comprises 20 residues.

This clone showed up just once. V and J are TRBV28 and TRBJ2-7; TRBD2 matches at 9 bases. Germline V gene lookup returns CDR1 MDHEN and CDR2 SYDVKM. V shed 5 bases, J shed 2 bases, and the junction held 4 bases outside the gene matches. This CDR3 region has 14 residues. In nucleotides, the CDR3 is TGTGCCAGCAGTCAGACTAGCGGAACCTACGAGCAGTACTTC. It is translated as CASSQTSGTYEQYF.

The chain has TRBV11-1 and TRBJ2-3; perhaps D is TRBD1 or TRBD2 (5 bases each). CDR1 is SGHAT, CDR2 FQDESV, per germline (reference sequence). Trimming pared 1 base from V and 3 bases from J, leaving 8 bases between. This CDR3 region has 14 residues. This chain's CDR3 is CASSLGWGTDTQYF. For the CDR3, the DNA is TGTGCCAGCAGCTTAGGGTGGGGGACAGATACGCAGTATTTT.

The CDR3 reads CATGGVVAGSYEQYF. CDR3 DNA: TGTGCCACAGGAGGTGTGGTAGCGGGGAGCTACGAGCAGTACTTC. This chain joins TRBV15 and TRBJ2-7, with 8 bases matching TRBD2. The CDR3 totals 15 residues. V gave up 9 bases and J gave up 3 bases; unmatched junction bases: 13. Germline V gives CDR1 LNHNV, CDR2 YYDKDF (reference sequence). Together with reference TRBV15 and TRBJ2-7, the CDR3 gives the full variable domain: DAMVIQNPRYQVTQFGKPVTLSCSQTLNHNVMYWYQQKSSQAPKLLFHYYDKDFNNEADTPDNFQSRRPNTSFCFLDIRSPGLGDTAMYLCATGGVVAGSYEQYFGPGTRLTVT.

The rearrangement joins TRBV2 to TRBJ2-7; 8 bases are a match to TRBD2. Germline values: CDR1 SNHLY, CDR2 FYNNEI. The length of the CDR3 is 15 residues. The trim removed 1 base at V and 2 bases at J, leaving 4 bases unmatched. CDR3 sequence: CASSEDSGITYEQYF. Written as DNA, the CDR3 is TGTGCCAGCAGTGAAGATAGCGGGATAACCTACGAGCAGTACTTC.

The chain is built from TRBV24-1 and TRBJ2-7; TRBD1 matches 9 bases. This CDR3 has 15 amino acids. Trimming removed 5 bases from V and 6 bases from J; junction bases left unmatched: 10. CDR1 and CDR2 from the germline V gene are KGHDR and SFDVKD. CDR3 amino acids: CATSGDRAWPGEQYF. DNA of the CDR3: TGTGCCACCAGTGGGGACAGGGCCTGGCCTGGCGAGCAGTACTTC.

This chain uses TRBV20-1 with TRBJ2-4; D is undetermined. CDR3 length equals 13 residues. V was pared by 3 bases and J by 6 bases, with 12 bases between. Germline V gene data show CDR1 as DFQATT and CDR2 as SNEGSKA (reference sequence). The CDR3 DNA reads as TGCAGTGCTAGTTCGGGCAGAACAAACATTCAGTACTTC. This codes for CSASSGRTNIQYF.

The chain carries TRBV2 and TRBJ1-2; tentatively, D is TRBD1 (5 bases). This CDR3 has 13 residues. Trimming cost V 10 bases and J 3 bases, with 15 bases left between them. CDR1 SNHLY and CDR2 FYNNEI come from the germline V gene. The CDR3 region has the DNA TGTGCCACCCCGCGGCAGGGCTACTATGGCTACACCTTC. Protein sequence: CATPRQGYYGYTF.

V and J are TRBV5-1 and TRBJ1-3; D is ambiguous. Looked up from germline, CDR1 is SGHRS and CDR2 is YFSETQ. The CDR3 consists of 13 residues. V lost 5 bases to trimming and J lost 2 bases, with 8 bases between them. Written as DNA, the CDR3 is TGCGCCAGCAGTGTGGGTACTGGAAACACCATATATTTT. This encodes CASSVGTGNTIYF.

The rearrangement uses TRBV28 and TRBJ1-4, with D unresolved. The CDR3 extends over 16 amino acids. Germline V lookup: CDR1 MDHEN, CDR2 SYDVKM. V was clipped by 5 bases and J by 1 base, with 14 bases between them. CDR3 bases: TGTGCCAGCAGTACTGTGGAGGTCCGAACTAATGAAAAACTGTTTTTT. It is translated as CASSTVEVRTNEKLFF.

About this clone: Germline is not matched at one junction end, which may reflect a read error. The V and J genes are TRBV7-9 and TRBJ2-7; D is ambiguous. There are 12 residues in the CDR3. Germline CDR1 SEHNR, CDR2 FQNEAQ (reference sequence). CDR3 bases: TGTGCCAGCAGCTTAGCCTCGGCAGACTTATTCTTC. Amino acid sequence: CASSLASADLFF.

The CDR3 loop reads CSASRLDANTGELFF. In nucleotides, the CDR3 is TGCAGTGCTAGTCGACTCGACGCGAACACCGGGGAGCTGTTTTTT. This sequence joins TRBV20-1 and TRBJ2-2; D gene unclear. V was trimmed by 3 bases and J by 0 bases, leaving 11 bases between them. CDR1 DFQATT and CDR2 SNEGSKA come from the germline V gene (reference sequence). The CDR3 contains 15 residues.

The V gene is TRBV5-4, the J gene TRBJ1-1; TRBD1 is a possible D gene (6 bases). CDR1 and CDR2 (germline): SGHNT, YYREEE (reference sequence). Trimming stripped 0 bases from V and 4 bases from J, with 13 bases between. CDR3 length: 15 amino acids. CDR3 loop: CASSLAGGAVTEAFF. The CDR3 DNA sequence: TGTGCCAGCAGCTTGGCGGGGGGCGCCGTCACTGAAGCTTTCTTT.

Notes on this clone: The CDR3 end shows no conserved phenylalanine or tryptophan, and so a read error is likely. The DNA is omitted, as the CDR3 cannot be located on it reliably, and the CDR3 follows TCRdb's listing. This chain links TRBV21-1 with TRBJ1-2; the table's D call, TRBD1, was not checked against the DNA. TRBV21-1 represents a pseudogene. The CDR3 spans 12 residues, counting both ends. CDR3: CASSKEWDSKQI.

The chain employs TRBV13 and TRBJ2-4; 11 nucleotides agree with TRBD2. Looked up from germline, CDR1 is PRHDT and CDR2 is FYEKMQ (reference sequence). This CDR3 contains 17 residues. Trimming took 5 bases from V and 0 from J; bases not matched to a gene: 6. In DNA form, the CDR3 reads TGTGCCAGCAGCCCCCCTAGCGGGGGGATAGCCAAAAACATTCAGTACTTC. The encoded protein is CASSPPSGGIAKNIQYF. Variable domain in full (rest from reference TRBV13 and TRBJ2-4): AAGVIQSPRHLIKEKRETATLKCYPIPRHDTVYWYQQGPGQDPQFLISFYEKMQSDKGSIPDRFSAQQFSDYHSELNMSSLELGDSALYFCASSPPSGGIAKNIQYFGAGTRLSVL.

This chain uses TRBV29-1 with TRBJ2-2; perhaps D is TRBD1 or TRBD2 (5 bases each). V shed 2 bases and J shed 4 bases, with 17 bases lying between them. The CDR3 covers 16 residues. The germline gives CDR1 SQVTM, CDR2 ANQGSEA. Written as DNA, the CDR3 is TGCAGCGTTGAATCTCGGGGACGGGCGGGCACCGGGGAGCTGTTTTTT. It is translated as CSVESRGRAGTGELFF.

This chain links TRBV10-3 with TRBJ2-2; weak D call: TRBD1 (5 bases). Germline V gene lookup returns CDR1 ENHRY and CDR2 SYGVKD. The V and J ends lost 4 bases and 6 bases respectively, with 9 bases between them. This CDR3 spans 13 amino acids. CDR3 in DNA: TGTGCCATCAGTGGAACAGGCCCCGGGGAGCTGTTTTTT. This gives the protein CAISGTGPGELFF.

This clone was counted a few times. V is TRBV28 and J is TRBJ2-7; no reliable D call. This CDR3 contains 13 residues. The V end was cut by 6 bases, the J end by 3 bases, with 12 bases between. The germline V gene encodes CDR1 MDHEN and CDR2 SYDVKM. This chain's CDR3 is CASRKGGHYEQYF. CDR3 DNA: TGTGCCAGCAGAAAGGGTGGGCACTACGAGCAGTACTTC.